These T cell receptor beta chains were read from a single sample in a study of blood T cell repertoires in COVID-19. Profiling relied on immunoSEQ multiplex PCR, and the TCRdb table lists in-frame clones only, not all of them. The sample carries 70,000 to 75,000 clones, 70% to 85% recorded once. Sample: peripheral blood. These receptor sequences come from a man aged 65 to 85 with acute or convalescent COVID-19. Each CDR3 is given without its conserved first and last residue. Fields, in order: V gene, CDR3 protein.

>TRBV19
ASSISQGPDEQY
>TRBV3-1/TRBV3-2
ASSQDSGGGETQY
>TRBV5-1
ASSLGAKRDEQY
>TRBV7-3
ASSSEPSGRGTDTQY
>TRBV7-9
ASSVDRLNEKLF
>TRBV4-1
ASSQAGTSGWNEQF
>TRBV6-5
ASSPWREGGETQY
>TRBV19
ASTSYRTENTGELF
>TRBV9
ASSAHRGDLTRDTGELF
>TRBV5-6
ASSQTGTPSSLYNEQF
>TRBV9
ASSVGGLASYEQY
>TRBV12-3/TRBV12-4
ASSVTNQPQH
>TRBV7-9
ASSLRDRRLSVYGYT
>TRBV28
ASSLTGQGLTEAF
>TRBV14
ASSPRLAGGNEQF
>TRBV9
ASSVGREGGYT
>TRBV27
GVGNQPQH
>TRBV19
ASSRGQGGVGNQPQH
>TRBV5-1
ASRPGLNDEQY
>TRBV4-2
ASSRSGTGQNEQF
>TRBV10-3
AISPQGRGNTIY
>TRBV11-2
ASSLLRSDNEQF
>TRBV30
ACSRPKEQY
>TRBV6-2/TRBV6-3
ASSLSGGGAGNQPQH
>TRBV19
ASTEDRGNGYT
>TRBV24-1
ATSRGGTGKAYEQY
>TRBV19
ASSPPGQGSYGYT
>TRBV5-1
ASSPGQGMGYT
>TRBV5-1
ASSPGSFVTGELF
>TRBV6-2/TRBV6-3
ASSYRDRDGYEQY
>TRBV27
ASRPLLAGGQPQH
>TRBV25-1
ASSYLAGAYNEQF
>TRBV7-6
ASSPGDQETQY
>TRBV4-3
ASSQASRDRGGGYT
>TRBV10-1
ASGRTSGWWMKETQY
>TRBV7-9
ASSLGTSTNEKLF
>TRBV16
ASSPGQGTGYT
>TRBV9
ASSINRETGANVLT
>TRBV7-3
ASSSEQGNTIY
>TRBV19
ASRDSVNYTDTQY
>TRBV18
ASSLPGGIASSGYT
>TRBV19
ASSLGQGNQPQH